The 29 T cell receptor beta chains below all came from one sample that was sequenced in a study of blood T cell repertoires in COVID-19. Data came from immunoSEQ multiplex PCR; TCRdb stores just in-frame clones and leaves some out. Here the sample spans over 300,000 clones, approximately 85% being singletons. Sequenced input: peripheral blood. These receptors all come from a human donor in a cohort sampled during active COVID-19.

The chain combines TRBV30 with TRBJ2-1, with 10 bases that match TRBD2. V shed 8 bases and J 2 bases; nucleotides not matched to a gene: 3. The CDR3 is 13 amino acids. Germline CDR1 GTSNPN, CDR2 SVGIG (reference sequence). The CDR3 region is CAKSGGAYNEQFF. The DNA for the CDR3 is TGTGCCAAAAGCGGGGGGGCCTACAATGAGCAGTTCTTC.

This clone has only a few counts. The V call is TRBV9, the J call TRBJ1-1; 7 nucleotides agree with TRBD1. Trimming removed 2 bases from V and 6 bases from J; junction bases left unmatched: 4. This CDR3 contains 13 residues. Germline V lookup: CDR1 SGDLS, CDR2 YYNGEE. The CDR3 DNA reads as TGTGCCAGCAGCGTCGACAGGGCCGCTGAAGCTTTCTTT. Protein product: CASSVDRAAEAFF.

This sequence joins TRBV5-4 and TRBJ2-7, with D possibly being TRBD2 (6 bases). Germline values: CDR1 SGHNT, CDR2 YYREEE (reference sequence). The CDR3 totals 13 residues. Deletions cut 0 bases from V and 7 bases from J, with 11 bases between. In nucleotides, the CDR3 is TGTGCCAGCAGCTTGGTGGGGACTCGGGAGCAGTACTTC. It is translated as CASSLVGTREQYF.

DNA for the CDR3: TGTGCCAGTAGGACCACTGCCCTGGGGAGCTTGAACACTGAAGCTTTCTTT. Its translation: CASRTTALGSLNTEAFF. The rearrangement joins TRBV19 to TRBJ1-1; D is unresolved. Trimming stripped 6 bases from V and 0 bases from J, with 20 bases between. This CDR3 contains 17 residues. Looked up from germline, CDR1 is LNHDA and CDR2 is SQIVND (reference sequence).

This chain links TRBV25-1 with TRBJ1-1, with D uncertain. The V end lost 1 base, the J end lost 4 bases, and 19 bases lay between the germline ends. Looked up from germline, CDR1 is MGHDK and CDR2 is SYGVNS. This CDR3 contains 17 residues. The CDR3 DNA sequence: TGTGCCAGCAGTGAATCAAGAGGAGCCAATTTGACCACTGAAGCTTTCTTT. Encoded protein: CASSESRGANLTTEAFF.

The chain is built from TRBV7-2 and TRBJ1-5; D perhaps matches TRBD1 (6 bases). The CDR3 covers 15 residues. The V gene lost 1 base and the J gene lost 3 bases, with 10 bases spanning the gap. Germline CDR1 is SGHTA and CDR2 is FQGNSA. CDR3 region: CASSLVAGVNQPQHF. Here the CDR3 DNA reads TGTGCCAGCAGCTTAGTGGCAGGGGTCAATCAGCCCCAGCATTTT.

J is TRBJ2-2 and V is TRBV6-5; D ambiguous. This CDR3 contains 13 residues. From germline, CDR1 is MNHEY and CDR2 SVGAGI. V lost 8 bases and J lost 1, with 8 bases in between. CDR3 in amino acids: CASLSLNTGELFF. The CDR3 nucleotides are TGTGCCAGCCTATCTTTGAACACCGGGGAGCTGTTTTTT.

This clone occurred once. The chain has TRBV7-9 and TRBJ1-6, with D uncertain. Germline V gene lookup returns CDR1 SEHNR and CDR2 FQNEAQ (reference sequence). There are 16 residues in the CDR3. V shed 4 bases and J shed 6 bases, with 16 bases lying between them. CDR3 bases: TGTGCCAGCAGCTCCGGTGTGATAGCTATTAATTCACCCCTCCACTTT. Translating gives CASSSGVIAINSPLHF.

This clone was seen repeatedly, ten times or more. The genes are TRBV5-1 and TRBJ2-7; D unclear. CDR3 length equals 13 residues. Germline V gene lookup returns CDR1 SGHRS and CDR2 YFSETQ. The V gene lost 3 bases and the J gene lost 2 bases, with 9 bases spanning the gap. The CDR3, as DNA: TGCGCCAGCAGCTCCTCGCCAGCCTACGAGCAGTACTTC. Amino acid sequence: CASSSSPAYEQYF.

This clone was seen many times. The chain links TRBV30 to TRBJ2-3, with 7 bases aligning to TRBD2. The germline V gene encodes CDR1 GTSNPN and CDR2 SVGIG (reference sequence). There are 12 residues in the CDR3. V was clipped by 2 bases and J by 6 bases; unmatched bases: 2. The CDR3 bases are TGTGCCTGGAGTATGGGGGGGGATACGCAGTATTTT. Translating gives CAWSMGGDTQYF.

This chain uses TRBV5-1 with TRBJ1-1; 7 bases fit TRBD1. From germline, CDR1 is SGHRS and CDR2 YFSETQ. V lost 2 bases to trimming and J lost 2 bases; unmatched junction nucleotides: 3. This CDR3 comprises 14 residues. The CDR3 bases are TGCGCCAGCAGCTTCGGGACAGTCAACACTGAAGCTTTCTTT. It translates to CASSFGTVNTEAFF.

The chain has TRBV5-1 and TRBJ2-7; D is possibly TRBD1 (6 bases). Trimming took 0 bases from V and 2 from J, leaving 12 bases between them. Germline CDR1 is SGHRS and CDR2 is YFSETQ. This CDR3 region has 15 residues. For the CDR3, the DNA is TGCGCCAGCAGCTTGGGGGGGCCCGAAACCTACGAGCAGTACTTC. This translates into CASSLGGPETYEQYF.

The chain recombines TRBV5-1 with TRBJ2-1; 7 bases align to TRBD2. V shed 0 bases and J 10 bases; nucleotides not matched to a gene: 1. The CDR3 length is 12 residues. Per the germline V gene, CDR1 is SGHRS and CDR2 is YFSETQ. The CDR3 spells CASSLAGLEQFF. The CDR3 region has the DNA TGCGCCAGCAGCTTGGCGGGACTAGAGCAGTTCTTC.

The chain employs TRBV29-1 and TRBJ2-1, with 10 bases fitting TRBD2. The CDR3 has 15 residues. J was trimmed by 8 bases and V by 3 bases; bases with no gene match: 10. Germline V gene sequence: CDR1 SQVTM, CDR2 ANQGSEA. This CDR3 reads CSVDDLGTSDYEQFF. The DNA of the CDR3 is TGCAGCGTTGATGATCTCGGGACTAGCGACTATGAGCAGTTCTTC.

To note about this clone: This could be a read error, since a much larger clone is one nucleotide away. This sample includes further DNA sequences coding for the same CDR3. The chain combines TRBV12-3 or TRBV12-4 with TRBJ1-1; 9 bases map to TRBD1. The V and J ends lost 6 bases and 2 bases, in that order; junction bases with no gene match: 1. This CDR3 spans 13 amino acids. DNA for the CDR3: TGTGCCAGCAGGGACAGGGGAAACACTGAAGCTTTCTTT. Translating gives CASRDRGNTEAFF.

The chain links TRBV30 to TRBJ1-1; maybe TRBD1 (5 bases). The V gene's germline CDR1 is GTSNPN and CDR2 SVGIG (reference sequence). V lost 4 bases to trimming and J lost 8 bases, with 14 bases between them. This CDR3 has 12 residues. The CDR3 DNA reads TGTGCCTGGAATGTAGGGGTAGGGGAAGCTTTCTTT. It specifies CAWNVGVGEAFF.

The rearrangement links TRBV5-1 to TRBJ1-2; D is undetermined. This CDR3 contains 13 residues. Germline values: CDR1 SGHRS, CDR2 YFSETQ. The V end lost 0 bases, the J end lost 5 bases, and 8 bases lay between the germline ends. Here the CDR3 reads CASSLESGYGYTF. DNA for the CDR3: TGCGCCAGCAGCTTGGAATCGGGTTATGGCTACACCTTC.

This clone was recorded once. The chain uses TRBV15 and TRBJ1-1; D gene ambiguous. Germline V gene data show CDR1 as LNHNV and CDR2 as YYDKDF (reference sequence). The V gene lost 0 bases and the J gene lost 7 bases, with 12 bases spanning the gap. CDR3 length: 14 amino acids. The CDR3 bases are TGTGCCACCAGCAGAGACCAGGTTTGGGTTGAAGCTTTCTTT. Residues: CATSRDQVWVEAFF.

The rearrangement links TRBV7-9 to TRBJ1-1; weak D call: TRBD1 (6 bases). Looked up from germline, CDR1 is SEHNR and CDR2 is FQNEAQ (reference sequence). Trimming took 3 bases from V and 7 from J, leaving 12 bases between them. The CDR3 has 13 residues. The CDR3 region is CASSFQGNDEAFF. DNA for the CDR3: TGTGCCAGCAGCTTTCAGGGGAATGATGAAGCTTTCTTT.

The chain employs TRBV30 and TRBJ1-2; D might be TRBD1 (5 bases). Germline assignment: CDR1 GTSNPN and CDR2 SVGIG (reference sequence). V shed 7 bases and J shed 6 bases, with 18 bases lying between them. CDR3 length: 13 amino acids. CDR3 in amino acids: CAYTGWGGHGYTF. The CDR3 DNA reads TGTGCCTATACAGGTTGGGGGGGACATGGCTACACCTTC.

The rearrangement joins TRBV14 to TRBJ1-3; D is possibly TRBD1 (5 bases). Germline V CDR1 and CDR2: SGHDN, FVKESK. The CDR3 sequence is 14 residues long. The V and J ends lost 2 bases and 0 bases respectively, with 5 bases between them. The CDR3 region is CASSQQGSGNTIYF. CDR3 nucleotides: TGTGCCAGCAGCCAACAGGGCTCTGGAAACACCATATATTTT.

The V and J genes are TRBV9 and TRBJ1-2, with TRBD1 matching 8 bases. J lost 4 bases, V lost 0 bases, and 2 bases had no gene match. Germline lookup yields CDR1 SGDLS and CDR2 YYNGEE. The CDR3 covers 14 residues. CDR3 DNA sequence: TGTGCCAGCAGCGTAGAAACAGGGGGCTATGGCTACACCTTC. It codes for CASSVETGGYGYTF.

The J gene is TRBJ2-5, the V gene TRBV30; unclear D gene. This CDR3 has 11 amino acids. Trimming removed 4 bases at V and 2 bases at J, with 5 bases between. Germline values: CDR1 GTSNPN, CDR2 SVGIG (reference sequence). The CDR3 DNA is TGTGCCTGGACACAGCAAGAGACCCAGTACTTC. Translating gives CAWTQQETQYF.

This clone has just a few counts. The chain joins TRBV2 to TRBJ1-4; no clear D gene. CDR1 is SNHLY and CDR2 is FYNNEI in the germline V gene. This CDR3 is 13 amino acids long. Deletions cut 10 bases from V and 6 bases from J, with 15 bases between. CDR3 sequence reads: CATLRTGDEKLFF. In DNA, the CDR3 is TGTGCCACCTTAAGGACCGGGGATGAAAAACTGTTTTTT.

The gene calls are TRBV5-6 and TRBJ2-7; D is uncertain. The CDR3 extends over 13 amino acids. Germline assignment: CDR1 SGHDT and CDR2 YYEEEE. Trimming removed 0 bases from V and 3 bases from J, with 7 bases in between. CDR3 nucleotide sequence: TGTGCCAGCAGCTTGGGGTCAGACTACGAGCAGTACTTC. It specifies CASSLGSDYEQYF.

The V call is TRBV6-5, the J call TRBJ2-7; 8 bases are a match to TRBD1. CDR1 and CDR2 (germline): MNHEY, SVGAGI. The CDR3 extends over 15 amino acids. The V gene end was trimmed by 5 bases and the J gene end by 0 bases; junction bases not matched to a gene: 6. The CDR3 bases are TGTGCCAGCAGTCAGCCGGGACAGGCCTCCTACGAGCAGTACTTC. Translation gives CASSQPGQASYEQYF.

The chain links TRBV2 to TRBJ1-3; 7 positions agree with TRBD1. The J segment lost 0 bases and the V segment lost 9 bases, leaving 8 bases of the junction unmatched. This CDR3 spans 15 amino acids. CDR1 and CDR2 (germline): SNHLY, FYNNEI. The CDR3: CASTPGQSSGNTIYF. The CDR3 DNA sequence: TGTGCCAGTACTCCGGGACAGAGCTCTGGAAACACCATATATTTT.

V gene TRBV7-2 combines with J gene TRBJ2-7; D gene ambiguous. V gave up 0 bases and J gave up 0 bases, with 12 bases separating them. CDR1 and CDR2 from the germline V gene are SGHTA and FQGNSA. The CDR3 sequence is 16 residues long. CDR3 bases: TGTGCCAGCAGCTTAGCCCGTTGGCGGAGCTCCTACGAGCAGTACTTC. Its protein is CASSLARWRSSYEQYF. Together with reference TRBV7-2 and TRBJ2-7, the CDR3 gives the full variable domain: GAGVSQSPSNKVTEKGKDVELRCDPISGHTALYWYRQSLGQGLEFLIYFQGNSAPDKSGLPSDRFSAERTGGSVSTLTIQRTQQEDSAVYLCASSLARWRSSYEQYFGPGTRLTVT.

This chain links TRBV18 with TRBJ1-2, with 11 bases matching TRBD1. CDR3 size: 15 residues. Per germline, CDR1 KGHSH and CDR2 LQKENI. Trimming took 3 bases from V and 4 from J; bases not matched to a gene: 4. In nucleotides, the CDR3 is TGTGCCAGCTCACCTGGACAGGGGGCGGGCTATGGCTACACCTTC. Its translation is CASSPGQGAGYGYTF. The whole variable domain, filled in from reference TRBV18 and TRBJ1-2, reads NAGVMQNPRHLVRRRGQEARLRCSPMKGHSHVYWYRQLPEEGLKFMVYLQKENIIDESGMPKERFSAEFPKEGPSILRIQQVVRGDSAAYFCASSPGQGAGYGYTFGSGTRLTVV.